This T cell receptor (beta chain) was identified in a study of Graves' ophthalmopathy and Graves' hyperthyroidism. About this clonotype itself: Antigen: not known.

Study observations and caveats: Blood was where most expanded thyroid clonotypes above 0.001 frequency also turned up.

The diagnosis combined clinical symptoms, thyroxine, TRAb, thyroid ultrasound and orbital computed tomography scans. It was from around 10 ml of fresh peripheral blood that the PBMCs came. Investigators amplified TCR beta CDR3 regions from RNA transcripts. HTBI primers were employed in first-round RT-PCR, then a second-round multiplex PCR followed. TCRdb passed the multiplex PCR reads through MiXCR, listing each CDR3 protein once. The table records hundreds of thousands of distinct CDR3 sequences, roughly 41% of them present only once. CDR3 length: 15 amino acids. Germline CDR1 is LNHDA and CDR2 is SQIVND (reference sequence). V dropped 3 bases and J dropped 1 base, with 12 bases sitting between them.

The sample comprised peripheral blood. The receptor comes from an adult man with Graves' ophthalmopathy. The gene calls are TRBV19 and TRBJ1-1; D is uncertain. The chain's CDR3 is CASSMPGVANTEAFF. CDR3 in DNA: TGTGCCAGTAGTATGCCAGGAGTAGCGAACACTGAAGCTTTCTTT.